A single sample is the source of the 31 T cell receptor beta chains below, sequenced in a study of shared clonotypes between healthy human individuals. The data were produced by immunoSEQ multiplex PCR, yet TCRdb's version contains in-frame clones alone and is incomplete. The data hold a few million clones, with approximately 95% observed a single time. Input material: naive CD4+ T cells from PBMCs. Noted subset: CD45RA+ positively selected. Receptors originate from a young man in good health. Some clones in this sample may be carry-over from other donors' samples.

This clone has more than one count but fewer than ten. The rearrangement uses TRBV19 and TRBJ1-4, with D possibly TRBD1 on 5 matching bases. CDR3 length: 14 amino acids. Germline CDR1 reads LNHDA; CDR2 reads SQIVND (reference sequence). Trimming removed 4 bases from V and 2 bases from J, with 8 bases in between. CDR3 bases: TGTGCCAGTAGTAGACAGTCGACTAATGAAAAACTGTTTTTT. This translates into CASSRQSTNEKLFF.

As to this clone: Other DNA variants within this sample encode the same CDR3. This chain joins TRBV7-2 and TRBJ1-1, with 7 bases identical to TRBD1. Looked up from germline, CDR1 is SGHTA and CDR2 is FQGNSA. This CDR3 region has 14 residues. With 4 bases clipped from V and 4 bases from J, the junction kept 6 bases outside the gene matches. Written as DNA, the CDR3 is TGTGCCAGCAGCTCCAGACAGGGCGGCACTGAAGCTTTCTTT. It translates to CASSSRQGGTEAFF.

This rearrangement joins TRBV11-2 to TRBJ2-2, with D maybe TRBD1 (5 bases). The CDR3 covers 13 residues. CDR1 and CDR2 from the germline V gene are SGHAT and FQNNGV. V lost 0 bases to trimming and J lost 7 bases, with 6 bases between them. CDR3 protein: CASSLDRGGELFF. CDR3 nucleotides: TGTGCCAGCAGCTTAGATAGGGGCGGGGAGCTGTTTTTT.

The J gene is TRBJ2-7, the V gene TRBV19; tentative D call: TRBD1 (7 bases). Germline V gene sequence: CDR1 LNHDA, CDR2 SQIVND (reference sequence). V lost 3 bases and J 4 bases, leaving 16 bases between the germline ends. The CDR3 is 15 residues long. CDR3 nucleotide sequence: TGTGCCAGTAGTATGGGGGGACAGCCGGCTTACGAGCAGTACTTC. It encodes CASSMGGQPAYEQYF.

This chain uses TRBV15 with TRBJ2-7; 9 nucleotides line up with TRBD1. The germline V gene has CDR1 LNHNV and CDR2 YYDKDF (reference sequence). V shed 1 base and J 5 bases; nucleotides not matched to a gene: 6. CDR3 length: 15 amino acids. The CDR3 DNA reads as TGTGCCACCAGCAGAGCCGGGACAGGGCGTGACGAGCAGTACTTC. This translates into CATSRAGTGRDEQYF.

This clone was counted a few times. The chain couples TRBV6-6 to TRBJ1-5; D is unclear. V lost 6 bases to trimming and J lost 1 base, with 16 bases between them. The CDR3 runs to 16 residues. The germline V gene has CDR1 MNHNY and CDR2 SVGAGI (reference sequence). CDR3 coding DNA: TGTGCCAGCAGCCCCTTCTCAGGTCCCAGCAATCAGCCCCAGCATTTT. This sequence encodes CASSPFSGPSNQPQHF.

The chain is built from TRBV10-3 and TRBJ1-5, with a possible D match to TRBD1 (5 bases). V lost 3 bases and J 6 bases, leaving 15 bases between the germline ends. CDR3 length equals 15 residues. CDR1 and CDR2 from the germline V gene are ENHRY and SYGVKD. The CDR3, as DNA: TGTGCCATCAGTGAACTGGGGCCGGGAGGTCAGCCCCAGCATTTT. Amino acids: CAISELGPGGQPQHF.

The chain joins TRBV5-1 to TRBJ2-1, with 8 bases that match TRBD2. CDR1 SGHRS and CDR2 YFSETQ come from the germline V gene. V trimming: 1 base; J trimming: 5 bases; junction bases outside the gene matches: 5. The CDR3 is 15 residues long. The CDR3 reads CASSLPAGENNEQFF. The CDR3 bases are TGCGCCAGCAGCTTGCCAGCGGGGGAGAACAATGAGCAGTTCTTC.

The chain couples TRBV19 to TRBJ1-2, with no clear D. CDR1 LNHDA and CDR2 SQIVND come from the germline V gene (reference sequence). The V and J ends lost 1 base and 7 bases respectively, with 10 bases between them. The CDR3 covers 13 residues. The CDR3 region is CASSIGTMTGYTF. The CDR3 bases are TGTGCCAGTAGTATAGGGACGATGACTGGCTACACCTTC.

CDR3 sequence: CASSGRGRPGPDYGYTF. The DNA of the CDR3 is TGTGCCAGCAGTGGTCGGGGGCGGCCGGGGCCCGACTATGGCTACACCTTC. This chain joins TRBV2 and TRBJ1-2, with TRBD1 as a possible D gene (6 bases). Germline V gene lookup returns CDR1 SNHLY and CDR2 FYNNEI. The CDR3 has 17 residues. Trimming shortened V by 4 bases and J by 3 bases, and 21 bases separated the two germline ends.

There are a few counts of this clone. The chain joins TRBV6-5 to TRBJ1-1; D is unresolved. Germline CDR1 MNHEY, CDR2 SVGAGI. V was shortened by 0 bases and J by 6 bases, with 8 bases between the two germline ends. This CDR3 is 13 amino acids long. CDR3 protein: CASSYSREAEAFF. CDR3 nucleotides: TGTGCCAGCAGTTACTCGAGGGAAGCTGAAGCTTTCTTT.

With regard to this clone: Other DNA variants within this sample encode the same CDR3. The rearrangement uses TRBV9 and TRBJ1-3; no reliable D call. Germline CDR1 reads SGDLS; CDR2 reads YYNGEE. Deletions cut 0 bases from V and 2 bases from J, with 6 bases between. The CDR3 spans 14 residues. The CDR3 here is CASSVAGPGNTIYF. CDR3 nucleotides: TGTGCCAGCAGCGTAGCCGGACCTGGAAACACCATATATTTT.

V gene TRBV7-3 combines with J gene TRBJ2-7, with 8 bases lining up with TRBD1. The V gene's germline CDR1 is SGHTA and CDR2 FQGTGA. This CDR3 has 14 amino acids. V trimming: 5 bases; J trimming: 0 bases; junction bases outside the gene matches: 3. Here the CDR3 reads CASSPDRDSYEQYF. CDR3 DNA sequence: TGTGCCAGCAGCCCGGACAGGGACTCCTACGAGCAGTACTTC.

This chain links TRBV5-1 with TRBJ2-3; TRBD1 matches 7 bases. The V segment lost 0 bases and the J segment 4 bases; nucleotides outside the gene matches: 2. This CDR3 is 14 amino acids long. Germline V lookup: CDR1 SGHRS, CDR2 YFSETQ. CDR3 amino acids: CASSLGDSSDTQYF. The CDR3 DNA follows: TGCGCCAGCAGCTTGGGGGACAGTTCAGATACGCAGTATTTT.

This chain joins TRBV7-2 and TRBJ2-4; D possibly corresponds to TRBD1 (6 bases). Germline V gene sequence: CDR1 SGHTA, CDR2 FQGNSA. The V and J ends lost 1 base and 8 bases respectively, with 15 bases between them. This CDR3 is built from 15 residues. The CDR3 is CASSLVAQGRDIQYF. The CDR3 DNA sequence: TGTGCCAGCAGCTTAGTGGCACAGGGCAGGGACATTCAGTACTTC.

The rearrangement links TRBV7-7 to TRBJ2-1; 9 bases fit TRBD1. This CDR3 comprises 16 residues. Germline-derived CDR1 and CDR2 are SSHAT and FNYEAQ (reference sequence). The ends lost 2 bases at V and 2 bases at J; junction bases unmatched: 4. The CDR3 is CASSLIGTGTYNEQFF. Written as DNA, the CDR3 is TGTGCCAGCAGCTTAATTGGGACAGGGACCTACAATGAGCAGTTCTTC. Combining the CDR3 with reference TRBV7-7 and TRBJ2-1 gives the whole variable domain GAGVSQSPRYKVTKRGQDVTLRCDPISSHATLYWYQQALGQGPEFLTYFNYEAQPDKSGLPSDRFSAERPEGSISTLTIQRTEQRDSAMYRCASSLIGTGTYNEQFFGPGTRLTVL.

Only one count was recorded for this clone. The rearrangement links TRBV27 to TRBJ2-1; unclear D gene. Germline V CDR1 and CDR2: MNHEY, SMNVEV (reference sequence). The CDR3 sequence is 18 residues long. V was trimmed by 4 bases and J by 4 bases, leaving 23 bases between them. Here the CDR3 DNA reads TGTGCCAGCAGTTCCCTAATTAGGCAGGCGCGACCATACAATGAGCAGTTCTTC. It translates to CASSSLIRQARPYNEQFF.

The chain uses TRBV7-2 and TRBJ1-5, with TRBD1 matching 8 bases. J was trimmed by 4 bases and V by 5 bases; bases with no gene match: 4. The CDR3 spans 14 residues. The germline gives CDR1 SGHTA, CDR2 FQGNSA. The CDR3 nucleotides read TGTGCCAGCAGCCTGACAGGGGAAAATCAGCCCCAGCATTTT. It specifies CASSLTGENQPQHF. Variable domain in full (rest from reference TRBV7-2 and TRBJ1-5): GAGVSQSPSNKVTEKGKDVELRCDPISGHTALYWYRQSLGQGLEFLIYFQGNSAPDKSGLPSDRFSAERTGGSVSTLTIQRTQQEDSAVYLCASSLTGENQPQHFGDGTRLSIL.

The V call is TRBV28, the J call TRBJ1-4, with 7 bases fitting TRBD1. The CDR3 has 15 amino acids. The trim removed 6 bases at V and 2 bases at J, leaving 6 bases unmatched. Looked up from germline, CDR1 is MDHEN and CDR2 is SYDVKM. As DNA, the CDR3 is TGTGCCAGCAGGCGCCCAGGGGGTACTAATGAAAAACTGTTTTTT. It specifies CASRRPGGTNEKLFF.

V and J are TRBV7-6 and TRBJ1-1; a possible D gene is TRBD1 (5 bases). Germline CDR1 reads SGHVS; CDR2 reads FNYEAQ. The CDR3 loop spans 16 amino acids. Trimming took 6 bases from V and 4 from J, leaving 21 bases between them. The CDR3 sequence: CASRPLYEGRGTEAFF. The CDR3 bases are TGTGCCAGCAGGCCACTTTATGAGGGAAGGGGCACTGAAGCTTTCTTT.

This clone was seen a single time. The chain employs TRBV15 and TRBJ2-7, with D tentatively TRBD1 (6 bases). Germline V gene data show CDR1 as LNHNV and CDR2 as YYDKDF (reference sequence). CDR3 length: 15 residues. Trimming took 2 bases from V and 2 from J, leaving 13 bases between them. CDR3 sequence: CATSRSRDIAYEQYF. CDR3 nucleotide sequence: TGTGCCACCAGCAGATCCCGGGACATAGCCTACGAGCAGTACTTC.

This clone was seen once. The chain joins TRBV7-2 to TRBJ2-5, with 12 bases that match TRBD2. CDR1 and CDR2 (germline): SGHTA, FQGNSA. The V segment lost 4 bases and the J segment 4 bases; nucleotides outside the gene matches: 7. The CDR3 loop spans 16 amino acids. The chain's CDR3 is CASSSRLAGDGETQYF. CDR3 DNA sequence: TGTGCCAGCAGCTCCAGACTAGCGGGAGACGGAGAGACCCAGTACTTC.

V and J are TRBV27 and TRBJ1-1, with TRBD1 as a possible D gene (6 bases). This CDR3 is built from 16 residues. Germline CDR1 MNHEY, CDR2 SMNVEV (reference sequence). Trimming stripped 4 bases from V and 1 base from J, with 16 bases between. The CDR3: CASSSEGGRQNTEAFF. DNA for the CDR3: TGTGCCAGCAGTTCGGAGGGGGGGCGGCAGAACACTGAAGCTTTCTTT.

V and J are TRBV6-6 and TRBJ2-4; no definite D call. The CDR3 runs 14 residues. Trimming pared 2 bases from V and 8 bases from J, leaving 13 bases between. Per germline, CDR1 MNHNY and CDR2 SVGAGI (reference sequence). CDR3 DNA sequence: TGTGCCAGCAGTTACCCAGCCCGTCAGGACATTCAGTACTTC. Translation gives CASSYPARQDIQYF.

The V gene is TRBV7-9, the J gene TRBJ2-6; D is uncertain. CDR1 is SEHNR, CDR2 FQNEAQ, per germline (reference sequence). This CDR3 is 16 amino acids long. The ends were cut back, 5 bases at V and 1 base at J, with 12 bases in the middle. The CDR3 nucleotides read TGTGCCAGCAGCCCAGGAGACGTATCTGGGGCCAACGTCCTGACTTTC. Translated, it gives CASSPGDVSGANVLTF.

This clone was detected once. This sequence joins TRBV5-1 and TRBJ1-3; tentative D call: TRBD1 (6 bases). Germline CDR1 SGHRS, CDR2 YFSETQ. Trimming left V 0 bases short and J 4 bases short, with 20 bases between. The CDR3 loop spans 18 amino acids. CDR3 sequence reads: CASSLAVQGPVRGNTIYF. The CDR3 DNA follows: TGCGCCAGCAGCTTGGCGGTGCAGGGGCCGGTTCGGGGAAACACCATATATTTT.

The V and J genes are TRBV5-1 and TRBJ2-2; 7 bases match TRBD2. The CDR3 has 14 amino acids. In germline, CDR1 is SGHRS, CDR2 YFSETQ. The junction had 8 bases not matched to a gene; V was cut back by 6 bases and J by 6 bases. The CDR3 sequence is CASNGLVGAGELFF. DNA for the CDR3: TGCGCCAGCAACGGACTAGTTGGCGCCGGGGAGCTGTTTTTT.

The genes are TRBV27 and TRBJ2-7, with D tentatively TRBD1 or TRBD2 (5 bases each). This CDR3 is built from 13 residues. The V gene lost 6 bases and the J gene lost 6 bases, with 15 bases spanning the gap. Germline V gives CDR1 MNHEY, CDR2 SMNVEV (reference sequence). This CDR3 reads CASSYSGTGEQYF. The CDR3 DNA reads TGTGCCAGCAGCTATTCAGGGACGGGCGAGCAGTACTTC.

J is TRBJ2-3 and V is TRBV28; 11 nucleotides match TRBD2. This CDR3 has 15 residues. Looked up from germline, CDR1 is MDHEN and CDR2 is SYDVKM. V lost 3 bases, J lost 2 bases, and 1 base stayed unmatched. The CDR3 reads CASSLGLAVTDTQYF. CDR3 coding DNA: TGTGCCAGCAGTTTGGGACTAGCGGTCACAGATACGCAGTATTTT.

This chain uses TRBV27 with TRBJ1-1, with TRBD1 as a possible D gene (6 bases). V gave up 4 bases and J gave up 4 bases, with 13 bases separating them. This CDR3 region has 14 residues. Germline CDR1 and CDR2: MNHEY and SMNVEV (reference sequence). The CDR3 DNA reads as TGTGCCAGCAGTTCCACAGGGTGGAGCACTGAAGCTTTCTTT. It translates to CASSSTGWSTEAFF.

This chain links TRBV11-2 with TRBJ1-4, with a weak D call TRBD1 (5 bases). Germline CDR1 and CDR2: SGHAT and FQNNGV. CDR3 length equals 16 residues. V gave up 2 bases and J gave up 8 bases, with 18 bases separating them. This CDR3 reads CASSLSPSGGPEKLFF. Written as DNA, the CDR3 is TGTGCCAGCAGCTTAAGCCCCTCCGGGGGACCGGAAAAACTGTTTTTT. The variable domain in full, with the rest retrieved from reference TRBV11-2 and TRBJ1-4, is EAGVAQSPRYKIIEKRQSVAFWCNPISGHATLYWYQQILGQGPKLLIQFQNNGVVDDSQLPKDRFSAERLKGVDSTLKIQPAKLEDSAVYLCASSLSPSGGPEKLFFGSGTQLSVL.